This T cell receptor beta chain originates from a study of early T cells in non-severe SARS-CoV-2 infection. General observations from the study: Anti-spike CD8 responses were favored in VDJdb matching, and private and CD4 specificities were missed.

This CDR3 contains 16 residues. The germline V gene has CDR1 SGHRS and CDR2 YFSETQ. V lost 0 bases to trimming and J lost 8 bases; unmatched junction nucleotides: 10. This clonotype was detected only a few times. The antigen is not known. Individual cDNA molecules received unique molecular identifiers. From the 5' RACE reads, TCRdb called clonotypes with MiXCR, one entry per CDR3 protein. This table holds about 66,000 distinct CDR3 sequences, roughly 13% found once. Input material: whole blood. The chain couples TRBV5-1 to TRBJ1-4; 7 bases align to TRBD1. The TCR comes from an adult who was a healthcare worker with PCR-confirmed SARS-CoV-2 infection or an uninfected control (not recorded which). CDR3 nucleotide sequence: TGCGCCAGCAGCTTGGCCCTAGGGACAGCTGGAGAAAAACTGTTTTTT. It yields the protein CASSLALGTAGEKLFF.